Listed below are T cell receptor beta chains from one sample, sequenced in a study of shared clonotypes between healthy human individuals. Sequencing was performed with immunoSEQ multiplex PCR; in TCRdb, only in-frame clones are kept and a portion is missing. Of around 2.1 million clones listed, 90% to 95% are singletons. Sequenced input: naive CD8+ T cells from PBMCs. These TCRs come from a man aged 18 to 29 in good health. Some clones in this sample may be carry-over from other donors' samples. The CDR3 runs from the conserved cysteine through the conserved F or W.

V | CDR3
TRBV5-1 | CASSLGTSNEKLFF
TRBV15 | CATSRDFGSLYEQYF
TRBV19 | CASSTRESYEQYF
TRBV19 | CASSLRTTGYYGYTF
TRBV6-1 | CASSARREGSGNTIYF
TRBV6-6 | CASSLKDGYEQYF
TRBV5-1 | CASSSIRVAGGPMETQYF
TRBV7-9 | CASRGDRGYSNTGELFF
TRBV28 | CASSSPLGADSYEQYF
TRBV5-6 | CASSLDLGTSQEQYF
TRBV2 | CASSEIIPEPTGELFF
TRBV10-3 | CAISVSTSGSENDGELFF
TRBV6-5 | CASSYSIGEETQYF
TRBV7-6 | CASSFGVSGNTIYF
TRBV6-5 | CASTSPRYNEQFF
TRBV5-4 | CASSWEAGTGELFF
TRBV7-9 | CASSLLAPGRSTGELFF
TRBV11-2 | CASSLVRGPHNEQFF
TRBV28 | CASSLSPRISDTQYF
TRBV5-4 | CASSAADRGDYEQYF
TRBV4-1 | CASSPLAGSHEQYF
TRBV10-3 | CAISDVGTSDYEQYF
TRBV19 | CASSWKSGNTIYF
TRBV19 | CASSIDPRYNEQFF
TRBV27 | CASRAGTGAAEDTEAFF
TRBV6-5 | CASSYSRDYNEQFF
TRBV7-9 | CASSLRQGAAYGYTF
TRBV4-1 | CASSQGARAGNIQYF
TRBV7-9 | CASSLGGEETQYF
TRBV4-1 | CASSPFVRQGGNQPQHF
TRBV6-1 | CASSGSQGWEQYF
TRBV6-5 | CASRQDRGGEKLFF
TRBV4-1 | CASSHNRDVGTTEAFF
TRBV7-3 | CASSLYASNTDTQYF
TRBV7-8 | CASSLSGFDNEQFF
TRBV7-9 | CASSLARFLDSADTQYF
TRBV7-3 | CASSLVGNTGELFF
TRBV2 | CASRGTDRGDYEQYF
TRBV5-1 | CASSLAGTSGYNEQFF
TRBV27 | CASSLYPQKTNEQFF
TRBV5-8 | CASSLFWGSNTEAFF
TRBV6-4 | CASSPTSGRSSYNEQFF
TRBV4-1 | CASSHVPGLAGGTYEQYF
TRBV5-1 | CASSSTGGYEQYF
TRBV6-5 | CASSSTGEAFF
TRBV4-2 | CASSLEDRGYNEQFF
TRBV6-1 | CASSEELAKNIQYF
TRBV27 | CASGRASTDTQYF
TRBV5-8 | CASSGGQTNTEAFF
TRBV6-6 | CASSPGINEQFF
TRBV30 | CAWSGLAGGVFPSSYNEQFF
TRBV28 | CASSFNPEGFSYEQYF